This entry concerns a single T cell receptor (beta chain). This sample stems from a study of beta chain features in type 1 diabetes. The authors reverse transcribed all of the isolated RNA, so sequencing captured expressed TCRB transcripts. The method was immunoSEQ multiplex PCR; TCRdb's version includes in-frame clones alone and lacks a portion of them. Of fewer than 250,000 clones in the sample, about 9.3% were seen once. This CDR3 spans 15 amino acids. Germline V CDR1 and CDR2: MNHEY, SMNVEV (reference sequence). V shed 6 bases, J shed 0 bases, and the junction held 5 bases outside the gene matches.

The origin of this receptor is a woman aged 18 to 35 in good health. Sequenced: naive CD4+ T cells from blood. The rearrangement uses TRBV27 and TRBJ1-5; TRBD1 matches 7 bases. CDR3 sequence: CASRDRTYSNQPQHF. The DNA of the CDR3 is TGTGCCAGCAGGGACAGGACATATAGCAATCAGCCCCAGCATTTT.